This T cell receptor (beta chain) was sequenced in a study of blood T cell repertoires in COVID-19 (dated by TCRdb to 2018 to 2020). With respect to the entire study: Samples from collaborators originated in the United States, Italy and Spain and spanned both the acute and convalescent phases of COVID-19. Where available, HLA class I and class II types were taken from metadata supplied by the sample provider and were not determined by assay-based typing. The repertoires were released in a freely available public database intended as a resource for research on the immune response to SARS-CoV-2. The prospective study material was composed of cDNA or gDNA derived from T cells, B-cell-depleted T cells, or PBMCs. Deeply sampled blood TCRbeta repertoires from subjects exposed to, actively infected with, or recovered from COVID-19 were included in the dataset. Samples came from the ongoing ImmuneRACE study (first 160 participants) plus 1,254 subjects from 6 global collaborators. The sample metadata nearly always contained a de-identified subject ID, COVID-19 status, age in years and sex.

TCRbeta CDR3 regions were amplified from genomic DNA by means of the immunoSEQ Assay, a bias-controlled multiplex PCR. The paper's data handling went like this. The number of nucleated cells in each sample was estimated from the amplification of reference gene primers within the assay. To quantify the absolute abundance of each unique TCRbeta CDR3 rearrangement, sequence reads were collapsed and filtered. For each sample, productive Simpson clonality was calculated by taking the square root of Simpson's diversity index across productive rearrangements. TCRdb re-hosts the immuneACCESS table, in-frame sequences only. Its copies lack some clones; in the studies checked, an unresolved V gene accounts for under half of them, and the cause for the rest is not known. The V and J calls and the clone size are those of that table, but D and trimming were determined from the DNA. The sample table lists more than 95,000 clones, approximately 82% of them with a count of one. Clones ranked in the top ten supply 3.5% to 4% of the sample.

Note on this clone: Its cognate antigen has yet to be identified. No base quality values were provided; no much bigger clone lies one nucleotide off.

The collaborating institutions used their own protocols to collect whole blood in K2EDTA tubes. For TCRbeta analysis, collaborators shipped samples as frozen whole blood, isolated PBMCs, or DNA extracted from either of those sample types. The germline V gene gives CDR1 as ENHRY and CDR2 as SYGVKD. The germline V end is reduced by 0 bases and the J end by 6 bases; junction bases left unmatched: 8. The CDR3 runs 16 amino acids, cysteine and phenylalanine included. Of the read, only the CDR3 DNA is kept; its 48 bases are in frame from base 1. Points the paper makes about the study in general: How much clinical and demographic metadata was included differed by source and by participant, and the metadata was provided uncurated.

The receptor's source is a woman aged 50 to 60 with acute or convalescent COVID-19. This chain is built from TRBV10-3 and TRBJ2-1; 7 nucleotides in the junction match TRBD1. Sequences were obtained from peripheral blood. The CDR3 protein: CAISESGLAGGNEQFF. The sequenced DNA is TGTGCCATCAGTGAGTCTGGATTAGCAGGGGGCAATGAGCAGTTCTTC.